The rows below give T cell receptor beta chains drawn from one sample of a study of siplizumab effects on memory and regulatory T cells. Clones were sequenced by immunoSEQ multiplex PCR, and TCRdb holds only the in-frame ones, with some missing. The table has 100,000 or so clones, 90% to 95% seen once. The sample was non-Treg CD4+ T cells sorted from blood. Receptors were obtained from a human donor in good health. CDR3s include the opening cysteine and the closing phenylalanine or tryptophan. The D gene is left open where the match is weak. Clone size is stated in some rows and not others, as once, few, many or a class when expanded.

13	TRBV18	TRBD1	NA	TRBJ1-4	TGTGCCAGCTCCCTCGCGGACAGGGAAAAACTGTTTTTT	CASSLADREKLFF
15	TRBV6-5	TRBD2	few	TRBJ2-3	TGTGCCAGCAGTCCCAGCGGGAGGGCGGGAGATACGCAGTATTTT	CASSPSGRAGDTQYF
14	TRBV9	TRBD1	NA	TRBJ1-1	TGTGCCAGCAGCGCGGACAGGGAGTACACTGAAGCTTTCTTT	CASSADREYTEAFF
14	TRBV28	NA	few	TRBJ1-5	TGTGCCAGCAGCCCTCGGAGAGGCGGTCAGCCCCAGCATTTT	CASSPRRGGQPQHF
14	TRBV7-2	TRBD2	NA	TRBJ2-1	TGTGCCAGCAGATTTAGCGGGAGTCTTAATGAGCAGTTCTTC	CASRFSGSLNEQFF
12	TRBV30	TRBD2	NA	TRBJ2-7	TGTGCCTGGAGTTGGCGGGGGGCCGAGCAGTACTTC	CAWSWRGAEQYF
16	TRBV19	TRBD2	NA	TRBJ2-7	TGTGCCAGTAGTATTGCCCCTAGCGGGAGGACCTACGAGCAGTACTTC	CASSIAPSGRTYEQYF
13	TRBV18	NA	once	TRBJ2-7	TGTGCCAGCTCACCATCCTTGACGGACGAGCAGTACTTC	CASSPSLTDEQYF
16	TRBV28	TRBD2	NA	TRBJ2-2	TGTGCCAGCAAGATAGTAGCGGGCGGGAACACCGGGGAGCTGTTTTTT	CASKIVAGGNTGELFF
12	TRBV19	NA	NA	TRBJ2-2	TGTGCCAGTATACATCTCACCGGGGAGCTGTTTTTT	CASIHLTGELFF
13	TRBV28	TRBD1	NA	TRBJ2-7	TGTGCCACAGGGGGCCCCTCTCCCTACGAGCAGTACTTC	CATGGPSPYEQYF
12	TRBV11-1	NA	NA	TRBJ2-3	TGTGCCAGCAGCGAGGGGGGAGATACGCAGTATTTT	CASSEGGDTQYF
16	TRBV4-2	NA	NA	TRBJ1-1	TGTGCCAGCAGCCAAGAAGGCAGTGGTTCTAGGCCTGAAGCTTTCTTT	CASSQEGSGSRPEAFF
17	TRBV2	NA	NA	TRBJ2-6	TGTGCCAGCAGTGAGCCGGGCAGCGTCTCTGGGGCCAACGTCCTGACTTTC	CASSEPGSVSGANVLTF
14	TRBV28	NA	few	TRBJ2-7	TGTGCCAGCAGTATTGGGCCCCTCGAGGGCGAGCAGTACTTC	CASSIGPLEGEQYF
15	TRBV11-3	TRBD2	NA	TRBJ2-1	TGTGCCAGCAGCCCCGGGACTAGCGGGAGCAGTGAGCAGTTCTTC	CASSPGTSGSSEQFF
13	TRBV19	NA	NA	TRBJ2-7	TGTGCCAGTAGTATTACTAGTTTCGCCGAGCAGTACTTC	CASSITSFAEQYF
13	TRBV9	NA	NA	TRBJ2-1	TGTGCCAGCAGCGTAGCGGGTCGTAATGAGCAGTTCTTC	CASSVAGRNEQFF
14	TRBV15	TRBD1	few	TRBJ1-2	TGTGCCACCAGAGCCGGGCAGGGGGCTTTTGGCTACACCTTC	CATRAGQGAFGYTF
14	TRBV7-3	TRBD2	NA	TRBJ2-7	TGTGCCAGCAGCTTATTCGGCGGGAGGTCCGAGCAGTACTTC	CASSLFGGRSEQYF
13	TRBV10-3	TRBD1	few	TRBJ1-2	TGTGCCATCAACAAACAGGGGGGTAATGGCTACACCTTC	CAINKQGGNGYTF
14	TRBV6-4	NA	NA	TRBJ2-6	TGTGCCAGCAGTGTTTCTTCTGGGGCCAACGTCCTGACTTTC	CASSVSSGANVLTF
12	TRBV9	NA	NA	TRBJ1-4	TGTGCCAGCAGCGGTATTAATGAAAAACTGTTTTTT	CASSGINEKLFF
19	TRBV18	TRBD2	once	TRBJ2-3	TGTGCCAGCTCACCACCGTGGGGGCTAGCGGGAACTGAACCTAATACGCAGTATTTT	CASSPPWGLAGTEPNTQYF
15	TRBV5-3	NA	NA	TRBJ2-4	TGTGCCAGAAGCTTGGGGGGAGTGCCGAAAAACATTCAGTACTTC	CARSLGGVPKNIQYF
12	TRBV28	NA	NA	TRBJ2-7	TGTGCCACAAGTTACAGGGTCTACGAGCAGTACTTC	CATSYRVYEQYF
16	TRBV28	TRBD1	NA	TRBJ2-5	TGTGCCAGCAGCTTTACCGGGACAGGGGGGTGGGAGACCCAGTACTTC	CASSFTGTGGWETQYF
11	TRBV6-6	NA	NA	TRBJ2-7	TGTGCCAGCAGTCGGGGCTACGAGCAGTACTTC	CASSRGYEQYF
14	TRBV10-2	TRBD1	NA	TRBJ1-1	TGCGCCAGCAGTGAGACGCAGGGGGACACTGAAGCTTTCTTT	CASSETQGDTEAFF
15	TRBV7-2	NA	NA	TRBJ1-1	TGTGCCAGCAGCTTAGTGGGGGGGTTATCAACTGAAGCTTTCTTT	CASSLVGGLSTEAFF
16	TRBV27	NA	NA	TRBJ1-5	TGTGCCAGCAGTCTCGGGCCGCTCGGCAGCAATCAGCCCCAGCATTTT	CASSLGPLGSNQPQHF
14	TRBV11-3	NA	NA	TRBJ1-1	TGTGCCAGCGTACAGGGCCCCCATGTCACTGAAGCTTTCTTT	CASVQGPHVTEAFF
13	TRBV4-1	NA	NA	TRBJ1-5	TGCGCCAGCAGCCAGACCGTCCTAGCGACCCAGCATTTT	CASSQTVLATQHF
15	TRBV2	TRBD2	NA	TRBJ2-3	TGTGCCAGCAGTGCTCTAGCGGGAGTCACAGATACGCAGTATTTT	CASSALAGVTDTQYF
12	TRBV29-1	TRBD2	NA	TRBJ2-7	TGCAGCGTGCGGGGGGCTTCCTACGAGCAGTACTTC	CSVRGASYEQYF
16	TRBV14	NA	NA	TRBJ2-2	TGTGCCAGCAGCCAAGATTCGGTAGTCGTCGGCGGGGAGCTGTTTTTT	CASSQDSVVVGGELFF
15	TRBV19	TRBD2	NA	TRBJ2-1	TGTGCCAGTACCGCACTAGCGGGAGGGGTAAATGAGCAGTTCTTC	CASTALAGGVNEQFF
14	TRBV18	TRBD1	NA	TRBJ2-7	TGTGCCAGCTCACCAGGACAGGGTATATACGAGCAGTACTTC	CASSPGQGIYEQYF
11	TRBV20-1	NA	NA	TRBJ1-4	TGCAGTGCTCACGCTGGGGAAAAACTGTTTTTT	CSAHAGEKLFF
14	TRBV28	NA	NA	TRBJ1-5	TGTGCCAGCAGTCCCGGGACGACGGGGAAGCCCCAGCATTTT	CASSPGTTGKPQHF
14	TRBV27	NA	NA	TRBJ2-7	TGTGCCAGCAGTCCCTGGGCCCGAGAGGGCGAGCAGTACTTC	CASSPWAREGEQYF
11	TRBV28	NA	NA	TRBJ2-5	TGTGCCAGCATTGGGAGAGAGACCCAGTACTTC	CASIGRETQYF
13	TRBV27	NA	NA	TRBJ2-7	TGTGCCAGCAGTCCTCGGGCAGGGAACGAGCAGTACTTC	CASSPRAGNEQYF
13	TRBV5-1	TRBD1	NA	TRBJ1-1	TGCGCCGGACGACAGGGTCTGAACACTGAAGCTTTCTTT	CAGRQGLNTEAFF
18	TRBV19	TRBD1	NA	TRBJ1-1	TGTGCCAGTAGTTGGACGCGCCCAAAACAGGGGATGAACACTGAAGCTTTCTTT	CASSWTRPKQGMNTEAFF
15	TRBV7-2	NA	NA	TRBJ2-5	TGTGCCAGCAGCATTAGACAGGGAAGGGGGGTGACCCAGTACTTC	CASSIRQGRGVTQYF
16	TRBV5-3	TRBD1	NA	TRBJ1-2	TGTGCCATGCACCGGGACAGGGTGCTCCTAAACTATGGCTACACCTTC	CAMHRDRVLLNYGYTF
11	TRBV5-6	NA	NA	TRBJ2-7	TGTGCCAGCAGCGCTGCCTACGAGCAGTACTTC	CASSAAYEQYF
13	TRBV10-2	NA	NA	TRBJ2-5	TGCGCCAGCAGTGATAGGGCGGGAGAGACCCAGTACTTC	CASSDRAGETQYF
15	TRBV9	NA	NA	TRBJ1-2	TGTGCCAGCAGCGTAGTTTCAGGGAACCTCTATGGCTACACCTTC	CASSVVSGNLYGYTF
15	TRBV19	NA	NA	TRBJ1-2	TGTGCCAGTACCCCGGGACCGCCAACCGGCTATGGCTACACCTTC	CASTPGPPTGYGYTF
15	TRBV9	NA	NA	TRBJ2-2	TGTGCCAGCAGCGTAGTGCCCCGGAACACCGGGGAGCTGTTTTTT	CASSVVPRNTGELFF
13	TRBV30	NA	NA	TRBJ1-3	TGTGCCTGGAGTGTATTGTCGGGAAACACCATATATTTT	CAWSVLSGNTIYF
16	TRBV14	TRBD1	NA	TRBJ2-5	TGTGCCAGCAGCCTCCAACCGGGACAGGGAGTAGAGACCCAGTACTTC	CASSLQPGQGVETQYF
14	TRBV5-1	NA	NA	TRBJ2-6	TGCGCCAGCAGCTTGGCAGGAGGGGCCAACGTCCTGACTTTC	CASSLAGGANVLTF
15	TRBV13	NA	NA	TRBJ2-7	TGTGCCAGCAGCTTCAGGCCCGGGACGACCTACGAGCAGTACTTC	CASSFRPGTTYEQYF
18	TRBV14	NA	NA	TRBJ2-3	TGTGCCAGCAGCCAAGTCAAACCCCTAGCTATCGGCACAGATACGCAGTATTTT	CASSQVKPLAIGTDTQYF
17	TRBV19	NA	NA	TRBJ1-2	TGTGCCAGTATCAACGGACGGGGGGCGGTTGCTGGCTATGGCTACACCTTC	CASINGRGAVAGYGYTF